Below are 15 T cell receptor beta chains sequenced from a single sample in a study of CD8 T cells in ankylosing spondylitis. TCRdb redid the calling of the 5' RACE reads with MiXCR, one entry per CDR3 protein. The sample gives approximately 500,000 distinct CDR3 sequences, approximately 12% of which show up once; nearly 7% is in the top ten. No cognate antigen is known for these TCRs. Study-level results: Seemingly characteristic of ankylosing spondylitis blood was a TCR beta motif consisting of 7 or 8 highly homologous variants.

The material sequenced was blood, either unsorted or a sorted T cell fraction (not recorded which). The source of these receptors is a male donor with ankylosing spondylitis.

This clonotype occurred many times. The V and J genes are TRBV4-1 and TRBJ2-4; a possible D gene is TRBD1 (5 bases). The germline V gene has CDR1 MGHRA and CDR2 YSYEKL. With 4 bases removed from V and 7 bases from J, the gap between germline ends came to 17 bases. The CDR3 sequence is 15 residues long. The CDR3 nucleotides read TGCGCCAGCAGCCCCCAAGGTGGCAGGGTCAACATTCAGTACTTC. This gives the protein CASSPQGGRVNIQYF.

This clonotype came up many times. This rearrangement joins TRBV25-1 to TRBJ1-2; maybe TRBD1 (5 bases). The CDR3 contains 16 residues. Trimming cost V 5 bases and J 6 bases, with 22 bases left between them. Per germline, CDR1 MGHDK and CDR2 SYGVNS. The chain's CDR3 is CASSHSTQGEYDGYTF. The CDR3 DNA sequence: TGTGCCAGCAGTCATAGTACTCAGGGAGAATACGATGGCTACACCTTC.

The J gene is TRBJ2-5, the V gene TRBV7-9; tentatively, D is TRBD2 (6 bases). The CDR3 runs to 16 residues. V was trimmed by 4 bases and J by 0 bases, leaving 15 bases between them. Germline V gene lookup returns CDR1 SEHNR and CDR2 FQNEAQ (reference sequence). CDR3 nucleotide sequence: TGTGCCAGCAGCTCTGATTCATTAGCGGACCAAGAGACCCAGTACTTC. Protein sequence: CASSSDSLADQETQYF. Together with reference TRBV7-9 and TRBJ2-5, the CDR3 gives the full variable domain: DTGVSQNPRHKITKRGQNVTFRCDPISEHNRLYWYRQTLGQGPEFLTYFQNEAQLEKSRLLSDRFSAERPKGSFSTLEIQRTEQGDSAMYLCASSSDSLADQETQYFGPGTRLLVL.

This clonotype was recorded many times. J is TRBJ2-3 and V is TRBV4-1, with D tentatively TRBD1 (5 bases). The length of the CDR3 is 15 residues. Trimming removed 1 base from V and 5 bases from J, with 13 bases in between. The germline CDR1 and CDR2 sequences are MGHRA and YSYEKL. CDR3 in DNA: TGCGCCAGCAGCCAAGGCGTGGGGCTAGTAGATACGCAGTATTTT. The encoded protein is CASSQGVGLVDTQYF.

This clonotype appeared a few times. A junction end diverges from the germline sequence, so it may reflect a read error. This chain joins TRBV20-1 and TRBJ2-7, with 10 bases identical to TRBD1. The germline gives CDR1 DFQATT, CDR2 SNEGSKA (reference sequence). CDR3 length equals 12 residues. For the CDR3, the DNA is TGCAGTGCTAGTAATAGCCGGGACAGGGGTAACTTC. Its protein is CSASNSRDRGNF.

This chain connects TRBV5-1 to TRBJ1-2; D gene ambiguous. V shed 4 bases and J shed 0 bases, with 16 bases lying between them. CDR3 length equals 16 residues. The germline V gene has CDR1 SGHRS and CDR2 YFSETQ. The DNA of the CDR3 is TGCGCCAGCAGCCCGGATTCGACGGCGACTAACTATGGCTACACCTTC. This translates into CASSPDSTATNYGYTF.

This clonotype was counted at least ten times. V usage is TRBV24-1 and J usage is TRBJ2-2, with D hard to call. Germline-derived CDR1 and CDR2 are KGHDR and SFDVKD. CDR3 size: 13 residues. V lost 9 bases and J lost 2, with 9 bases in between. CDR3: CATLDLNTGELFF. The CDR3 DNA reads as TGTGCCACCTTGGACCTAAACACCGGGGAGCTGTTTTTT.

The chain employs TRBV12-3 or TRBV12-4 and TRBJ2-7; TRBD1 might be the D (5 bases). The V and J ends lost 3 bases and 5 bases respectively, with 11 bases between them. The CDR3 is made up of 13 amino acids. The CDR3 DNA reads TGTGCCAGCAGTTTTGCAGGGCAAGACGAGCAGTACGTC. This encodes CASSFAGQDEQYV.

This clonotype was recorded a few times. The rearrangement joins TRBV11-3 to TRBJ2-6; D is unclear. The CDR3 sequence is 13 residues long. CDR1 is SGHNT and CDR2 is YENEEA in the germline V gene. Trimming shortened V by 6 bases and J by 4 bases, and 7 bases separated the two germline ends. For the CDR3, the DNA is TGTGCCAGCAGGGGTGGAGGGGCCAACGTCCTGACTTTC. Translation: CASRGGGANVLTF.

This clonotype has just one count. CDR3 in amino acids: CSALGQGSQETQYF. CDR3 coding DNA: TGCAGTGCTCTTGGACAGGGGTCCCAAGAGACCCAGTACTTC. The rearrangement uses TRBV20-1 and TRBJ2-5; 9 bases map to TRBD1. Unmatched junction bases numbered 5, after V lost 5 bases and J lost 1 base. The germline V gene encodes CDR1 DFQATT and CDR2 SNEGSKA (reference sequence). CDR3 size: 14 residues.

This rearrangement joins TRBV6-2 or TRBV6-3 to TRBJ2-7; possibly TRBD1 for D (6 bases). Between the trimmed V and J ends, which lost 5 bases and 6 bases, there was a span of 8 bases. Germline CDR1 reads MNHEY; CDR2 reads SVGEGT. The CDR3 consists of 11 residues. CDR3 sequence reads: CASSQGGEQYV. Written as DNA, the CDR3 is TGTGCCAGCAGTCAAGGGGGCGAGCAGTACGTC.

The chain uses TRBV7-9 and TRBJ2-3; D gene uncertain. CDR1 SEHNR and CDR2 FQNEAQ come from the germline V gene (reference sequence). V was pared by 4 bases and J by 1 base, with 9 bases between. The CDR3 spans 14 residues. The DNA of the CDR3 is TGTGCCAGCAGCTCGGTGACGGGCACAGATACGCAGTATTTT. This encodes CASSSVTGTDTQYF.

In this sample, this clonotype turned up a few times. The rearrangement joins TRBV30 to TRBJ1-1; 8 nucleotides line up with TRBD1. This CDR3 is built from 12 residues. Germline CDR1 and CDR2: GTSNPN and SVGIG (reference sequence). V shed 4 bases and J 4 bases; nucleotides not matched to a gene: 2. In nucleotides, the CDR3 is TGTGCCTGGAACACAGGGGGCACTGAAGCTTTCTTT. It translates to CAWNTGGTEAFF.

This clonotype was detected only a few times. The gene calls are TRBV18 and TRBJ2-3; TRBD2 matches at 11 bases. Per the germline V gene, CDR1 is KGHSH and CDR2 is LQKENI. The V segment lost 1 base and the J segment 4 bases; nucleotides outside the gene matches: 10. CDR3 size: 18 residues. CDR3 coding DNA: TGTGCCAGCTCACCACGTCTAGCGGGAGGCCTAAGTTCAGATACGCAGTATTTT. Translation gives CASSPRLAGGLSSDTQYF.

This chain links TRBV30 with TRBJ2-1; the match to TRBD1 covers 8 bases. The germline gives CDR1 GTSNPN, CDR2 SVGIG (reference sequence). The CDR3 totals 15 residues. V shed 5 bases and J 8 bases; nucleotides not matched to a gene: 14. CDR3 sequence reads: CAWSTGTGRRDEQFF. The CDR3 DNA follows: TGTGCCTGGTCTACCGGGACAGGTAGGAGGGATGAGCAGTTCTTC.